The rows below give T cell receptor beta chains drawn from one sample of a study of cytotoxic CD8 clonotypes in ibrutinib-treated CLL. Generated by immunoSEQ multiplex PCR, the TCRdb table keeps only in-frame clones and is missing some. Of just over 200,000 clones in the sample, just over 70% were seen once. Sample: PBMCs, taken after 12 months of ibrutinib treatment. The source of these receptors is a human donor with chronic lymphocytic leukemia. CDR3s include the opening cysteine and the closing phenylalanine or tryptophan. The D gene is left open where the match is weak. Size values are once, few and many counts, or a class for expanded clones, and some rows have none.

>TRBD1|.|TRBJ1-2|TRBV7-3
TGTGCCAGCAGCCTCGACAGGGTTGGCTACACCTTC
CASSLDRVGYTF
>.|.|TRBJ2-7|TRBV29-1
TGCAGCGTTGTATACTTGGGCTACGAGCAGTACTTC
CSVVYLGYEQYF
>.|few|TRBJ1-2|TRBV5-4
TGTGCCAGCAGCACGGACAGCTATGGCTACACCTTC
CASSTDSYGYTF
>.|.|TRBJ2-5|TRBV4-2
TGTGCCAGCAGCCAGGTCCGGGGCCAAGAGACCCAGTACTTC
CASSQVRGQETQYF
>TRBD2|.|TRBJ2-7|TRBV2
TGTGCCAATAGACTAGCAGGCGAGCAGTACTTC
CANRLAGEQYF
>.|.|TRBJ2-3|TRBV7-8
TGTGCCAGCAGCTTAGTTGCAGGGATCATCGATACGCAGTATTTT
CASSLVAGIIDTQYF
>TRBD1|many|TRBJ1-2|TRBV9
TGTGCCAGCAGCCTCGGGACAGCTTATGGCTACACCTTC
CASSLGTAYGYTF
>.|.|TRBJ1-5|TRBV6-5
TGTGCCAGCTCCTATCTAGGGCGCAATCAGCCCCAGCATTTT
CASSYLGRNQPQHF
>TRBD2|.|TRBJ2-1|TRBV7-2
TGTGCCAGCAGCTTACGAGCGGGAGGGACCTCCTACAATGAGCAGTTCTTC
CASSLRAGGTSYNEQFF
>TRBD2|few|TRBJ2-1|TRBV28
TGTGCCAGCAGTTCACAGGGCACCGGGACTAGCGGGAGGGCTGAGCAGTTCTTC
CASSSQGTGTSGRAEQFF
>TRBD2|.|TRBJ2-7|TRBV7-2
TGTGCCAGCAGCCTTAACGGACTAGCCTTCGGCTACGAGCAGTACTTC
CASSLNGLAFGYEQYF
>.|.|TRBJ2-7|TRBV19
TGTGCCAGTAGTCAGGGAATAGGCTACGAGCAGTACTTC
CASSQGIGYEQYF
>.|.|TRBJ1-2|TRBV5-1
TGCGCCTCCCGTCGACAGACTGATAACTATGGCTACACCTTC
CASRRQTDNYGYTF
>.|.|TRBJ1-3|TRBV6-1
TGTGCCGCGGTCTACTCTGGAAACACCATATATTTT
CAAVYSGNTIYF
>TRBD1|.|TRBJ1-1|TRBV30
TGTGCCTGGATTCGGACAGGGGGCACTGAAGCTTTCTTT
CAWIRTGGTEAFF
>TRBD1|.|TRBJ1-4|TRBV5-4
TGTGCCAGCAGCTTGGGAGGACAGGGGGCGCTGGGAGAAAAACTGTTTTTT
CASSLGGQGALGEKLFF
>TRBD1|.|TRBJ2-7|TRBV28
TGTGCCAGCAGTTTAGGTGGGACAGGGGGTTACGAGCAGTACTTC
CASSLGGTGGYEQYF
>.|once|TRBJ1-4|TRBV6-5
TGTGCCAGCGGACGGGGGCCCGCCGAAAAACTGTTTTTT
CASGRGPAEKLFF
>.|few|TRBJ2-7|TRBV7-9
TGTGCCAGCAGTGGCACCTGGGGGCAGTACTTC
CASSGTWGQYF
>TRBD2|.|TRBJ2-2|TRBV11-2
TGTGCCAGCACTCTAGCGGGGGGACTGAACACCGGGGAGCTGTTTTTT
CASTLAGGLNTGELFF
>TRBD1|.|TRBJ1-1|TRBV30
TGTGCCTGGAGCGGGAAGGACAGGGCGGGAAACACTGAAGCTTTCTTT
CAWSGKDRAGNTEAFF
>.|.|TRBJ1-4|TRBV6-1
TGTGCCAGCAGAAACCACAGGGTCTATCCGGAAAAACTGTTTTTT
CASRNHRVYPEKLFF
>.|once|TRBJ1-6|TRBV19
TGTGCCAGTAGTATAGATATTAGTGGGACCAACAATTCACCCCTCCACTTT
CASSIDISGTNNSPLHF
>.|few|TRBJ2-7|TRBV9
TGTGCCAGCAGCGTATCGCTCGGGATCCACGAGCAGTACTTC
CASSVSLGIHEQYF
>.|.|TRBJ2-7|TRBV30
TGTGCCTGGAGTGGCTTTGGACAGAACACCTCCTACGAGCAGTACTTC
CAWSGFGQNTSYEQYF
>.|few|TRBJ1-1|TRBV29-1
TGCAGCGTTGAGGGATACACTGAAGCTTTCTTT
CSVEGYTEAFF
>.|.|TRBJ2-3|TRBV1
TGCACCAGCAGCCCCCGACCTCTAGCGATTCCGCCAGATACGCAGTATTTT
CTSSPRPLAIPPDTQYF
>.|.|TRBJ1-5|TRBV2
TGTGCCAGCAGTCAAAACAAGAATCAGCCCCAGCATTTT
CASSQNKNQPQHF
>.|.|TRBJ1-6|TRBV19
TGTGCCAGTAGTGGGAGAGTTGGGACGAACGATTCACCCCTCCACTTT
CASSGRVGTNDSPLHF
>.|few|TRBJ2-5|TRBV5-1
TGCGCCAGCAGCTTGGCAGGGGCCGAAGAGACCCAGTACTTC
CASSLAGAEETQYF
>.|few|TRBJ2-7|TRBV2
TGTGCCAGCAGTGAACGGCAGGGACCCTACGAGCAGTACTTC
CASSERQGPYEQYF
>TRBD1|.|TRBJ1-1|TRBV15
TGTGCCACCAGCACGAGCAGGGGGCAAACTGAAGCTTTCTTT
CATSTSRGQTEAFF
>TRBD2|.|TRBJ2-1|TRBV10-2
TGCGCCAGCTGGACTAGCGGGTACAATGAGCAGTTCTTC
CASWTSGYNEQFF
>TRBD1|few|TRBJ2-7|TRBV5-4
TGTGCCAGCAGCTTGTCTGACAGGGGCTACGAGCAGTACTTC
CASSLSDRGYEQYF
>TRBD1|.|TRBJ2-7|TRBV10-3
TGTGCCATCAGTGAGAGGACAGGCTCTGACGAGCAGTACTTC
CAISERTGSDEQYF
>TRBD1|.|TRBJ2-3|TRBV5-1
TGCGCCAGCAGCTTGCAGGGGGCCGGGGATACGCAGTATTTT
CASSLQGAGDTQYF
>TRBD1|.|TRBJ2-2|TRBV4-2
TGTGCCAGCAGCCAGGCCGGGACAGGGGGGACCCGCGGGGAGCTGTTTTTT
CASSQAGTGGTRGELFF
>.|.|TRBJ2-2|TRBV6-5
TGTGCCAGCAGTGGAGCCTCAACGGCCGGGGAGCTGTTTTTT
CASSGASTAGELFF
>TRBD2|.|TRBJ2-1|TRBV6-5
TGTGCCAGCAGGGCTAGCGGCAATCACAATGAGCAGTTCTTC
CASRASGNHNEQFF
>.|once|TRBJ1-5|TRBV2
TGTGCCAGCAGATGGGAAAATCAGCCCCAGCATTTT
CASRWENQPQHF
>TRBD2|.|TRBJ2-7|TRBV2
TGTGCCAGCAGCGCTCGGAGCGGGGGAAAGCACCGCTACGAGCAGTACTTC
CASSARSGGKHRYEQYF
>.|.|TRBJ2-5|TRBV2
TGTGCCAGCAAGAGATCAGGGCCCGCGACTCAAGAGACCCAGTACTTC
CASKRSGPATQETQYF
>.|.|TRBJ1-1|TRBV5-8
TGTGCCAGCAAGAAAATGGGGGTGAACACTGAAGCTTTCTTT
CASKKMGVNTEAFF
>.|.|TRBJ2-7|TRBV6-1
TGTGCCAGCACCCTAGGACAGATCTACGAGCAGTACTTC
CASTLGQIYEQYF
>.|once|TRBJ1-1|TRBV29-1
TGCAGCGTTGAAGGGGATTTTGAAGCTTTCTTT
CSVEGDFEAFF
>TRBD1|few|TRBJ2-6|TRBV5-6
TGTGCCAGCAGCACCGGGACAGGGAGCTCTGGGGCCAACGTCCTGACTTTC
CASSTGTGSSGANVLTF
>TRBD1|.|TRBJ2-5|TRBV18
TGTGCCAGCTCACGCCTCGTTCAGGGGGCAGGAGAGACCCAGTACTTC
CASSRLVQGAGETQYF